Given below is one T cell receptor (beta chain) in context. The CDR3 has 14 residues. CDR1 and CDR2 (germline): LGHNA, YNFKEQ. Trimming removed 4 bases from V and 6 bases from J, with 16 bases in between. This study enrolled people aged roughly 18 to 90 from approximately 25 US geographic areas. Participants were placed into cohorts based on the clinical history they reported. Contact with a PCR-confirmed or clinician-diagnosed COVID-19 case occurred within 2 weeks of entry. This record comes from a study of blood T cell repertoires in COVID-19. The wider study: Spain, Italy and the United States supplied samples that represented acute and convalescent COVID-19.

Generated by immunoSEQ multiplex PCR, the TCRdb table keeps only in-frame clones and is missing some. The data hold roughly 240,000 clones, with 80% to 90% observed a single time. This TCR was sampled from a woman between 40 and 55 years old who had been exposed to COVID-19. Sequencing was performed on PBMCs or T cells enriched from blood (not recorded which). This chain joins TRBV4-2 and TRBJ2-7; possibly TRBD1 for D (6 bases). In DNA form, the CDR3 reads TGTGCCAGCAGCCCAGCCGGGACACCCCCCGAGCAGTACTTC. This translates into CASSPAGTPPEQYF.